This paragraph covers one TCR beta chain sequence. Its specificity is not known. This entry comes from a study of glioma-infiltrating T cells after dendritic cell vaccination. Study-wide points: Higher TCR clonality did not directly relate to longer survival.

The CDR3 totals 13 residues. Trimming left V 4 bases short and J 1 base short, with 8 bases between. Germline CDR1 reads SQVTM; CDR2 reads ANQGSEA. TCRB CDR3 was amplified from 2 ug genomic DNA or less. Primers: 60 V beta forward and 13 J beta reverse. Sequenced by immunoSEQ multiplex PCR; TCRdb stores in-frame clones only, minus some. Its table lists about a hundred clones. V and J are TRBV29-1 and TRBJ1-5; TRBD1 might be the D (5 bases). Sequencing was performed on tumor tissue, taken before dendritic cell vaccination. The source of this sequence is a human donor with glioblastoma. The CDR3 loop reads CSVGAGSNQPQHF. The CDR3 nucleotides read TGCAGCGTTGGAGCAGGGAGCAATCAGCCCCAGCATTTT.